Following are 27 T cell receptor beta chains from one sample sequenced in a study of blood T cell repertoires in COVID-19. Profiling relied on immunoSEQ multiplex PCR, and the TCRdb table lists in-frame clones only, not all of them. The table has around 72,000 clones, roughly 86% seen once; the top ten hold roughly 6.8%. Sample: peripheral blood. The source of these receptors is a woman between 50 and 59 years old with acute or convalescent COVID-19.

The V and J genes are TRBV5-6 and TRBJ2-5; unclear D gene. The CDR3 is 14 residues long. Per germline, CDR1 SGHDT and CDR2 YYEEEE. Trimming took off 0 bases at V and 3 bases at J, with 9 bases between the two ends. The CDR3 loop is CASSLVIEEETQYF. CDR3 nucleotides: TGTGCCAGCAGCTTGGTAATCGAGGAAGAGACCCAGTACTTC.

Only a few counts were recorded for this clone. DNA for the CDR3: TGTGCCAGCAGCCAACACGGGGAAACTGAAGCTTTCTTT. Translation: CASSQHGETEAFF. The V call is TRBV3-1 (or the pseudogene TRBV3-2), the J call TRBJ1-1; D unresolved. CDR3 length equals 13 residues. Trimming removed 2 bases from V and 5 bases from J, with 9 bases in between. The germline gives CDR1 LGHDT, CDR2 YNNKEL (reference sequence).

This sequence joins TRBV7-8 and TRBJ2-3, with D possibly being TRBD2 (6 bases). CDR3 length: 16 amino acids. CDR1 and CDR2 (germline): SGHVS, FQNEAQ. V lost 4 bases and J lost 5, with 19 bases in between. In DNA, the CDR3 is TGTGCCAGCAGCTGGTACGGAGGGGAGGTTATAGATACGCAGTATTTT. Amino acids: CASSWYGGEVIDTQYF.

This rearrangement joins TRBV9 to TRBJ1-1; TRBD1 matches at 7 bases. The CDR3 runs to 15 residues. With 4 bases clipped from V and 0 bases from J, the junction kept 6 bases outside the gene matches. Per germline, CDR1 SGDLS and CDR2 YYNGEE. The CDR3 nucleotides read TGTGCCAGCAGCCCCGAAGGGGGCATGAACACTGAAGCTTTCTTT. It is translated as CASSPEGGMNTEAFF.

This chain uses TRBV27 with TRBJ1-2, with 7 bases fitting TRBD1. The CDR3 consists of 15 residues. J lost 5 bases, V lost 6 bases, and 12 bases had no gene match. Per the germline V gene, CDR1 is MNHEY and CDR2 is SMNVEV (reference sequence). CDR3: CASSQQKGARYGYTF. In nucleotides, the CDR3 is TGTGCCAGCAGCCAACAAAAGGGGGCCCGGTATGGCTACACCTTC.

V is TRBV19 and J is TRBJ1-1; 11 bases line up with TRBD1. This CDR3 has 17 amino acids. Germline V gene data show CDR1 as LNHDA and CDR2 as SQIVND (reference sequence). The V segment lost 4 bases and the J segment 6 bases; nucleotides outside the gene matches: 13. CDR3 protein: CASSTLRTGGIGAEAFF. CDR3 DNA: TGTGCCAGTAGTACCCTCAGGACAGGGGGCATCGGCGCTGAAGCTTTCTTT.

The rearrangement uses TRBV7-2 and TRBJ1-5; TRBD1 is a possible D gene (6 bases). Germline V gene lookup returns CDR1 SGHTA and CDR2 FQGNSA. The CDR3 extends over 14 amino acids. V was pared by 5 bases and J by 3 bases, with 11 bases between. DNA of the CDR3: TGTGCCAGCAGCCCCACAGGGTCCAATCAGCCCCAGCATTTT. Its protein product is CASSPTGSNQPQHF.

The rearrangement uses TRBV28 and TRBJ1-1; 8 bases match TRBD1. The CDR3 is 17 amino acids. J lost 4 bases, V lost 4 bases, and 14 bases had no gene match. Germline CDR1 is MDHEN and CDR2 is SYDVKM. The CDR3 sequence: CASSWSTGEWVATEAFF. The CDR3 DNA is TGTGCCAGCAGTTGGTCGACAGGGGAATGGGTGGCCACTGAAGCTTTCTTT. The entire variable domain, with the rest obtained from reference TRBV28 and TRBJ1-1, is as follows: DVKVTQSSRYLVKRTGEKVFLECVQDMDHENMFWYRQDPGLGLRLIYFSYDVKMKEKGDIPEGYSVSREKKERFSLILESASTNQTSMYLCASSWSTGEWVATEAFFGQGTRLTVV.

The J gene is TRBJ1-6, the V gene TRBV30; D is uncertain. Trimming pared 0 bases from V and 11 bases from J, leaving 8 bases between. The CDR3 sequence is 12 residues long. Germline V gives CDR1 GTSNPN, CDR2 SVGIG (reference sequence). CDR3 amino acids: CAWSVTVAPLHF. CDR3 coding DNA: TGTGCCTGGAGTGTAACAGTCGCACCCCTCCACTTT.

The gene calls are TRBV10-3 and TRBJ2-7; D might be TRBD2 (6 bases). Per germline, CDR1 ENHRY and CDR2 SYGVKD. This CDR3 has 11 amino acids. The CDR3: CATQGGSEQYF. The CDR3 DNA reads TGTGCAACCCAAGGAGGGAGCGAGCAGTACTTC.

The chain joins TRBV2 to TRBJ2-2, with D unclear. With 5 bases removed from V and 2 bases from J, the gap between germline ends came to 3 bases. The V gene's germline CDR1 is SNHLY and CDR2 FYNNEI. The CDR3 spans 12 residues. The CDR3 bases are TGTGCCAGCAGTTCAAACACCGGGGAGCTGTTTTTT. This translates into CASSSNTGELFF.

This chain links TRBV7-2 with TRBJ2-5; 8 positions agree with TRBD2. This CDR3 is built from 14 residues. Trimming removed 5 bases from V and 4 bases from J; junction bases left unmatched: 6. Germline values: CDR1 SGHTA, CDR2 FQGNSA. The CDR3 protein is CASSNGGAGETQYF. CDR3 coding DNA: TGTGCCAGCAGCAACGGGGGGGCGGGAGAGACCCAGTACTTC.

The V and J genes are TRBV19 and TRBJ2-7, with 8 nucleotides matching TRBD2. The CDR3 loop spans 17 amino acids. Germline lookup yields CDR1 LNHDA and CDR2 SQIVND (reference sequence). The V segment lost 3 bases and the J segment 2 bases; nucleotides outside the gene matches: 12. The CDR3 nucleotides are TGTGCCAGTAGTATCCTCGGAAGCCGGGGGGGCCCCTACGAGCAGTACTTC. Translated: CASSILGSRGGPYEQYF.

This rearrangement joins TRBV6-5 to TRBJ1-6, with D perhaps TRBD1 (5 bases). The germline V and J ends were trimmed by 0 bases and 5 bases, with 8 bases remaining between them. This CDR3 is built from 15 residues. Germline values: CDR1 MNHEY, CDR2 SVGAGI. DNA for the CDR3: TGTGCCAGCAGTTACTCAGGACATAATAATTCACCCCTCCACTTT. Protein: CASSYSGHNNSPLHF.

The chain couples TRBV19 to TRBJ1-2; 7 nucleotides align to TRBD1. CDR3 length equals 12 residues. Germline trimming cut 8 bases from V and 2 bases from J; bases unmatched to any gene: 2. Germline CDR1 is LNHDA and CDR2 is SQIVND (reference sequence). The CDR3 loop is CASRQGNYGYTF. Written as DNA, the CDR3 is TGTGCCAGTCGACAGGGCAACTATGGCTACACCTTC.

This sequence joins TRBV5-1 and TRBJ2-7; a weak D match, TRBD2 (7 bases). Germline CDR1 reads SGHRS; CDR2 reads YFSETQ. The CDR3 runs 17 residues. The V gene lost 0 bases and the J gene lost 4 bases, with 20 bases spanning the gap. The CDR3 DNA reads as TGCGCCAGCAGCTTGGAGTCGGGGGGCCCAGAAAGGTACGAGCAGTACTTC. Protein product: CASSLESGGPERYEQYF.

The chain uses TRBV28 and TRBJ2-3, with D perhaps TRBD2 (6 bases). Trimming pared 6 bases from V and 2 bases from J, leaving 18 bases between. This CDR3 is 16 amino acids long. Germline assignment: CDR1 MDHEN and CDR2 SYDVKM. The CDR3 protein is CASSPSGSGYTDTQYF. CDR3 sequence (DNA): TGTGCCAGCAGCCCCTCGGGTAGCGGTTACACAGATACGCAGTATTTT.

The gene calls are TRBV11-2 and TRBJ2-1; 11 bases agree with TRBD2. CDR1 and CDR2 (germline): SGHAT, FQNNGV. CDR3 length equals 16 residues. V lost 4 bases to trimming and J lost 7 bases; unmatched junction nucleotides: 9. CDR3 loop: CASSSLAGGGWNEQFF. In DNA form, the CDR3 reads TGTGCCAGCAGCTCCCTAGCGGGAGGAGGTTGGAATGAGCAGTTCTTC.

The V call is TRBV3-1 (or the pseudogene TRBV3-2), the J call TRBJ2-1, with a weak D call TRBD2 (5 bases). This CDR3 is built from 16 residues. Trimming removed 1 base from V and 12 bases from J, with 22 bases in between. The germline gives CDR1 LGHDT, CDR2 YNNKEL (reference sequence). DNA of the CDR3: TGTGCCAGCAGCCAAGGCACTTTCATCTCAGCAAGCGGGCAGTTCTTC. This sequence encodes CASSQGTFISASGQFF.

The chain couples TRBV29-1 to TRBJ1-1; perhaps TRBD1 as D (6 bases). V gave up 5 bases and J gave up 5 bases, with 15 bases separating them. From germline, CDR1 is SQVTM and CDR2 ANQGSEA. The CDR3 is 13 amino acids. CDR3 sequence: CSVSRGGETEAFF. CDR3 in DNA: TGCAGCGTTTCCAGGGGTGGGGAAACTGAAGCTTTCTTT. The variable domain in full, completed from reference TRBV29-1 and TRBJ1-1, reads SAVISQKPSRDICQRGTSLTIQCQVDSQVTMMFWYRQQPGQSLTLIATANQGSEATYESGFVIDKFPISRPNLTFSTLTVSNMSPEDSSIYLCSVSRGGETEAFFGQGTRLTVV.

CDR3 amino acids: CASSIRVGGTDTQYF. The CDR3, as DNA: TGTGCCAGTAGTATCCGCGTAGGGGGCACAGATACGCAGTATTTT. The chain joins TRBV19 to TRBJ2-3; perhaps TRBD1 as D (5 bases). The ends were cut back, 3 bases at V and 1 base at J, with 11 bases in the middle. CDR3 length: 15 residues. Germline CDR1 LNHDA, CDR2 SQIVND (reference sequence).

The chain recombines TRBV7-2 with TRBJ1-1; no clear D gene. This CDR3 is built from 15 residues. CDR1 and CDR2 from the germline V gene are SGHTA and FQGNSA. Deletions cut 2 bases from V and 6 bases from J, with 16 bases between. As DNA, the CDR3 is TGTGCCAGCAGCTTACGGGTAGCGCAGGAACCTGAAGCTTTCTTT. Translating it yields CASSLRVAQEPEAFF.

The chain combines TRBV6-2 or TRBV6-3 with TRBJ1-2; D unresolved. The germline V gene has CDR1 MNHEY and CDR2 SVGEGT. Trimming removed 2 bases from V and 6 bases from J, with 10 bases in between. The CDR3 has 13 amino acids. The CDR3 protein is CASSYDKHDGYTF. The CDR3 nucleotides are TGTGCCAGCAGTTACGACAAACACGATGGCTACACCTTC.

The rearrangement uses TRBV19 and TRBJ1-5, with no clear D. The CDR3 length is 13 residues. The germline V gene has CDR1 LNHDA and CDR2 SQIVND (reference sequence). Trimming removed 3 bases at V and 8 bases at J, with 11 bases between. CDR3 sequence (DNA): TGTGCCAGTAGTATCTTGGCCACCGAGCCCCAGCATTTT. It yields the protein CASSILATEPQHF.

V and J are TRBV29-1 and TRBJ2-7, with D perhaps TRBD1 (7 bases). The germline gives CDR1 SQVTM, CDR2 ANQGSEA. This CDR3 has 14 residues. The V and J ends lost 4 bases and 1 base respectively, with 14 bases between them. CDR3 DNA sequence: TGCAGCGTTGCCCAGACAGGGAGGTCCTACGAGCAGTACTTC. Protein: CSVAQTGRSYEQYF.

The chain uses TRBV11-2 and TRBJ2-5, with 8 bases that match TRBD2. The V segment lost 4 bases and the J segment 2 bases; nucleotides outside the gene matches: 12. The CDR3 consists of 17 residues. Germline CDR1 is SGHAT and CDR2 is FQNNGV. CDR3 in DNA: TGTGCCAGCAGCTCAACCCTGGGCGCGGGAGGACAAGAGACCCAGTACTTC. Its protein product is CASSSTLGAGGQETQYF. Full variable domain (outside the CDR3, taken from reference TRBV11-2 and TRBJ2-5): EAGVAQSPRYKIIEKRQSVAFWCNPISGHATLYWYQQILGQGPKLLIQFQNNGVVDDSQLPKDRFSAERLKGVDSTLKIQPAKLEDSAVYLCASSSTLGAGGQETQYFGPGTRLLVL.

The chain uses TRBV18 and TRBJ1-1, with TRBD1 identical over 7 bases. This CDR3 has 17 amino acids. J gave up 3 bases and V 0 bases, and 10 bases lay outside the gene matches. Looked up from germline, CDR1 is KGHSH and CDR2 is LQKENI. The CDR3 region is CASSPPETGPPDTEAFF. CDR3 bases: TGTGCCAGCTCACCACCGGAGACAGGGCCTCCGGACACTGAAGCTTTCTTT.